A single T cell receptor (beta chain) is shown here with its context. This clone was counted a few times. There is no known antigen for this receptor. It has no much larger one-base neighbor in the sample; base qualities were not kept. The entire isolated RNA was reverse transcribed using the High Capacity cDNA Reverse Transcription Kit, and thus expressed TCRB transcripts were sequenced. Deep immunoSEQ sequencing was applied to naive, central memory and regulatory T cell samples, giving an average of approximately 4 million total reads per sample. Sorted cells were lysed in RLT buffer, and RNA was extracted using DNase-treated RNeasy Micro or Mini kits according to cell number. To prevent cross-contamination, each cell subset was processed individually, whereas patient and healthy donor samples were processed jointly. The immunoSEQ multiplex PCR was used to amplify TCRB sequences from cDNA, generating 87-bp fragments that spanned the CDR3 region. Sequencing of the amplicons was done on the Illumina HiSeq platform. The authors' pipeline ran thus. Synthetic template baselines were used to correct PCR bias computationally, reads within Hamming distance 2 were collapsed, and singletons that could not be merged were discarded. Reads were aligned against IMGT so that V, D and J genes, CDR3 length and insertions or deletions at six rearrangement sites could be assigned. Within each subset, clonotype counts were normalized to sorted cell number, and only after that were true diversity and Gini coefficients computed with the tcR R package. The overlap coefficient, calculated on TCRB nucleotide sequences, was used to quantify repertoire sharing. This is the immuneACCESS table as TCRdb keeps it, with only in-frame sequences that have V and J called. A part of the clones is gone; compared with another copy, unresolved V genes explain less than half, and the rest is unexplained. The DNA was the basis for D and trimming; V, J and clone size are from that table. This sample comprises tens of thousands of clones, less than 55% of them detected only once. In total, the top ten clones hold approximately 1.5% of the sample.

The sample belongs to a study of beta chain features in type 1 diabetes (dated by TCRdb to 2017 to 2018). Background for the entire study: Mean age, gender distribution, total cell number and subset yield did not differ between patients and healthy donors. Whereas all 30 or so donors provided naive and central memory subsets, regulatory and stem cell-like memory subsets were isolated from just 8 patients and roughly eight healthy donors. In the study, TCRB repertoires of sorted circulating CD4+ T cell subsets from recently diagnosed type 1 diabetes patients were compared with those of matched healthy donors. A total of about 110,000,000 sorted cells were examined across all samples, and a strong correlation was observed between cell number per subset and RNA yield.

Results the study describes overall, beyond this receptor: Naive, central memory and regulatory TCRB repertoires appeared more similar among patients than among healthy donors. Shorter templates might have been favored by PCR, but patient and control samples were amplified and corrected together, so both groups would have been affected equally by any skew. Fewer insertions and more nucleotide deletions at VDJ recombination sites were observed in patients with type 1 diabetes, implying thymic rearrangement abnormalities. In all four CD4+ subsets, TCRB CDR3 length was moderately but significantly shorter in type 1 diabetes patients. HLA sub-analyses involved small numbers of individuals, so any influence of HLA type on TCRB rearrangement remained unresolved. Because cDNA was sequenced instead of genomic DNA, highly expressing activated cells could be over-represented, though the groups showed no difference in activation or CD3 levels.

A single peripheral blood draw of about 116 mL on average was collected from each donor into heparinised tubes. Using a panel that included CD45RO, CCR7, CD25, CD127, CD95 and CD27, naive, central memory, regulatory and stem cell-like memory CD4+ T cells were sorted on a BD FACSAria II. All sorted populations exceeded 95% purity. PBMCs were separated immediately by Lymphoprep density gradient centrifugation and were stained directly, without being cultured. Samples were stained and sorted in pairs, with one healthy donor and one patient per experiment, so that batch effects were minimized. Sample: Tregs from blood. Sample cell subset or site, as interpreted from the label and publication: regulatory CD4+ T cells. This receptor was identified in a young man with type 1 diabetes.

The bases read TGTGCCAGCTCCCTCCAACGGGGGGAGAATCAGCCCCAGCATTTT. Translated, it reads CASSLQRGENQPQHF. Rearrangement joined TRBV18 to TRBJ1-5; TRBD1 is a weak D gene call, 5 bases matching. The germline V gene provides CDR1 KGHSH and CDR2 LQKENI. The cysteine opens and the phenylalanine closes a CDR3 of 15 amino acids. Of all the DNA, just the CDR3 is kept, 45 bases in frame from base 1. V and J are truncated by 6 bases and 4 bases respectively, leaving an intervening sequence of 16 bases.